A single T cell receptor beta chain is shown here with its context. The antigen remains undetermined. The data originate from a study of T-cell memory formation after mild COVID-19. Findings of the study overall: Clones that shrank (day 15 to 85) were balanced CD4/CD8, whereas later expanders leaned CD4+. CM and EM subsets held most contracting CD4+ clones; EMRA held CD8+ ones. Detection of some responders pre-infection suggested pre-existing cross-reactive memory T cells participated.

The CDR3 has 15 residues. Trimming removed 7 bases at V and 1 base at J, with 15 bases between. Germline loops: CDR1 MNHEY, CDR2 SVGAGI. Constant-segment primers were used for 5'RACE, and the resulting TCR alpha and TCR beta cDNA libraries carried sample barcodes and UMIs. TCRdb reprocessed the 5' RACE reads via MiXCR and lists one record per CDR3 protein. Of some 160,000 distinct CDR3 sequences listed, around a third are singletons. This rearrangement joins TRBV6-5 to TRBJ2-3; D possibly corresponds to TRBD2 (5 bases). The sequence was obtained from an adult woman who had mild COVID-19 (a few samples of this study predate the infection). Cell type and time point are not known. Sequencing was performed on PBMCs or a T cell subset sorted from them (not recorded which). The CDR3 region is CASTPTGIGTDTQYF. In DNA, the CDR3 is TGTGCCAGCACTCCGACGGGGATTGGCACAGATACGCAGTATTTT.